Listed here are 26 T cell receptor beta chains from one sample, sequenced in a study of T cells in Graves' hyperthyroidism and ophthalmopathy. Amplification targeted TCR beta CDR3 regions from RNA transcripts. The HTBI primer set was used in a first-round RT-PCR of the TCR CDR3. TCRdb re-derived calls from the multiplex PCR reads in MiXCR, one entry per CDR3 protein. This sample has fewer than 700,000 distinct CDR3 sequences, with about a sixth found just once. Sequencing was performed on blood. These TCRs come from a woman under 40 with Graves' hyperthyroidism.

The CDR3: CASSSGTSFSDEQFF. CDR3 DNA: TGTGCCAGCAGCTCAGGGACTAGCTTCTCAGATGAGCAGTTCTTC. This chain connects TRBV6-5 to TRBJ2-1; 9 bases match TRBD2. Germline CDR1 and CDR2: MNHEY and SVGAGI. This CDR3 comprises 15 residues. V lost 6 bases to trimming and J lost 8 bases; unmatched junction nucleotides: 11.

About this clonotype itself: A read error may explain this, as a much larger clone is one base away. Written as DNA, the CDR3 is TGTGCCAACAGCATACCCCCTAGTAATGAGCAGTTCTTC. This gives the protein CANSIPPSNEQFF. This rearrangement joins TRBV9 to TRBJ2-1, with D uncertain. The germline CDR1 and CDR2 sequences are SGDLS and YYNGEE. The CDR3 covers 13 residues.

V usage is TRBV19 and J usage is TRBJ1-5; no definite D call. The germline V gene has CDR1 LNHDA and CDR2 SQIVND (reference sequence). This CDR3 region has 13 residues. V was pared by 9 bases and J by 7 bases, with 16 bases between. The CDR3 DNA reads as TGTGCCAGCCGAAACGGGGTCAAGCAGCCCCAGCATTTT. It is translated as CASRNGVKQPQHF.

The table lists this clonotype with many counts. Here the CDR3 reads CASSRIGQNYEQYF. The CDR3 coding sequence is TGTGCCAGCAGCCGAATTGGACAGAACTACGAGCAGTACTTC. J is TRBJ2-7 and V is TRBV11-1; D may be TRBD1 (6 bases). V was shortened by 5 bases and J by 3 bases, with 14 bases between the two germline ends. Germline CDR1 and CDR2: SGHAT and FQDESV (reference sequence). This CDR3 is built from 14 residues.

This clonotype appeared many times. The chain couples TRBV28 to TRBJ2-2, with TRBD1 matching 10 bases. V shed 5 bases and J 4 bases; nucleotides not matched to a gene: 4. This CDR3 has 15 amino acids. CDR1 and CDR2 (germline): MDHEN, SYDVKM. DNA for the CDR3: TGTGCCAGCAGTCGACAGGGGGCTGGCACCGGGGAGCTGTTTTTT. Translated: CASSRQGAGTGELFF.

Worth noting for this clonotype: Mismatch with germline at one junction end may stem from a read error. DNA of the CDR3: TGTGCCGGCAGCTTAGCGTTTGGACAGTACCCTACCGAAGCTTTCTTT. Protein product: CAGSLAFGQYPTEAFF. This chain links TRBV7-2 with TRBJ1-1; the D gene is possibly TRBD1 (6 bases). CDR1 is SGHTA, CDR2 FQGNSA, per germline. This CDR3 has 16 residues.

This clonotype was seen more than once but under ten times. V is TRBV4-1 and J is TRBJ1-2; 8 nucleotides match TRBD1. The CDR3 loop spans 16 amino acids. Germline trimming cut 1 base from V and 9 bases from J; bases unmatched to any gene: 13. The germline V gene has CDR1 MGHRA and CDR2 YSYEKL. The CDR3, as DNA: TGCGCCAGCAGCCAAGTGTCCGAGGACAGGGAGGTGAGCTACACCTTC. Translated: CASSQVSEDREVSYTF.

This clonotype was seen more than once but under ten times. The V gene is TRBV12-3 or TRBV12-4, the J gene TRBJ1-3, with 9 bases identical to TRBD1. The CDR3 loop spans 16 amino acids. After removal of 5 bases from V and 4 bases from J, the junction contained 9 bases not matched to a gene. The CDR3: CASSPRGQGKGNTIYF. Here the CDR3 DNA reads TGTGCCAGCAGTCCAAGGGGACAGGGTAAAGGAAACACCATATATTTT.

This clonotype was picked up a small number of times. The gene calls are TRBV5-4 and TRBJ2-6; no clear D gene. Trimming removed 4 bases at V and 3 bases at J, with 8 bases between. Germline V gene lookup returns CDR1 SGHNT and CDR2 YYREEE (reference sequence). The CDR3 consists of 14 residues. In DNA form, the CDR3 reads TGTGCCAGCAGCGTTAGAAATGGGGCCAACGTCCTGACTTTC. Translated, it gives CASSVRNGANVLTF.

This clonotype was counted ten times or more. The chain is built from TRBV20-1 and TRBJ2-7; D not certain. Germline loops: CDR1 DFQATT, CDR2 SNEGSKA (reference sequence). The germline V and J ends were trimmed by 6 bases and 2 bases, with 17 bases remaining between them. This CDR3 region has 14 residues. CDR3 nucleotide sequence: TGCAGTGCCCCGACCAGACGGACCCCCTACGAGCAGTACTTC. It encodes CSAPTRRTPYEQYF.

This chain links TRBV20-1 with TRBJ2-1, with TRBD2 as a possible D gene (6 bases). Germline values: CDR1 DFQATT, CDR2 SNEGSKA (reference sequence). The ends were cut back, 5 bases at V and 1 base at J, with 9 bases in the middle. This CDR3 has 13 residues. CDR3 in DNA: TGCAGTGCTGCTAGCGTTTCCTACAATGAGCAGTTCTTC. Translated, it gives CSAASVSYNEQFF.

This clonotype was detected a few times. The CDR3 reads CAISEAIQAYNEQFF. As DNA, the CDR3 is TGTGCCATCAGTGAGGCCATCCAGGCCTACAATGAGCAGTTCTTC. The chain uses TRBV10-3 and TRBJ2-1; D is uncertain. The V end was cut by 2 bases, the J end by 2 bases, with 10 bases between. The CDR3 runs to 15 residues. Germline CDR1 reads ENHRY; CDR2 reads SYGVKD.

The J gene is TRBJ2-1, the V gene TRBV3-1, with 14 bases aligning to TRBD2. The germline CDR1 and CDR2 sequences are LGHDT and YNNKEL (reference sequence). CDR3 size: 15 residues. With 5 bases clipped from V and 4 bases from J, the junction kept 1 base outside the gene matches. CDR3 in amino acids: CASSGTSGGYNEQFF. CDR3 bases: TGTGCCAGCAGCGGGACTAGCGGGGGTTACAATGAGCAGTTCTTC.

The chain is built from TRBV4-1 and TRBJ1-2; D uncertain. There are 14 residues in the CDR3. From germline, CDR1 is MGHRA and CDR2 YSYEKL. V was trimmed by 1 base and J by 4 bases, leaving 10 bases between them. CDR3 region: CASSQGEGLYGYTF. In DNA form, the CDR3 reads TGCGCCAGCAGCCAAGGAGAGGGTCTCTATGGCTACACCTTC.

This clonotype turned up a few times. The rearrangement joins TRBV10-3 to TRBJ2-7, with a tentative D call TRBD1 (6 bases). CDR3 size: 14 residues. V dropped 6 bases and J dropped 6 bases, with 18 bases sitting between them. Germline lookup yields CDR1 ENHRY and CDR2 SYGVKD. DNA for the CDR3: TGTGCCATCAGCCCAAACAGGGAAGGGGGCGAGCAGTACTTC. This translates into CAISPNREGGEQYF.

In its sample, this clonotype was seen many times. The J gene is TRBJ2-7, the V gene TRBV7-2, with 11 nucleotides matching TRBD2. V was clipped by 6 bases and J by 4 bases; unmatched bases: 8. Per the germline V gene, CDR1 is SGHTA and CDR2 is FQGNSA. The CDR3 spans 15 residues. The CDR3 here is CASRSTSGTIYEQYF. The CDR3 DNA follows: TGTGCCAGCAGATCGACTAGCGGGACCATTTACGAGCAGTACTTC.

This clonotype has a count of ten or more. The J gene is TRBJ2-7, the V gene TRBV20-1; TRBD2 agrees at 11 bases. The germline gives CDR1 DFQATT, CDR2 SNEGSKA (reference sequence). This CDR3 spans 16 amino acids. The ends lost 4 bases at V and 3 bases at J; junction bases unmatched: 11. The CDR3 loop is CSAKPRLAGPYYEQYF. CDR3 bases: TGCAGTGCTAAACCCCGACTAGCGGGACCGTACTACGAGCAGTACTTC.

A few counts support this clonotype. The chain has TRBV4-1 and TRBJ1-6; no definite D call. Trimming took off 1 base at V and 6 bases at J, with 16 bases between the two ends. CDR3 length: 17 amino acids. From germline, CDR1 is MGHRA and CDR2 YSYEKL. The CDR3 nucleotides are TGCGCCAGCAGCCAAGTCTCCGAGGGAAGATTTAATTCACCCCTCCACTTT. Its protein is CASSQVSEGRFNSPLHF.

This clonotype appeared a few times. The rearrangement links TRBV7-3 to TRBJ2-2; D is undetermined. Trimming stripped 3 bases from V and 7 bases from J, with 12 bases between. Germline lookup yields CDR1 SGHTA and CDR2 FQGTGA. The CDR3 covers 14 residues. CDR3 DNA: TGTGCCAGCAGCTTCTTTACCTTGGGCGGGGAGCTGTTTTTT. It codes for CASSFFTLGGELFF. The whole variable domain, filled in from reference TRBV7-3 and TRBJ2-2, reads GAGVSQTPSNKVTEKGKYVELRCDPISGHTALYWYRQSLGQGPEFLIYFQGTGAADDSGLPNDRFFAVRPEGSVSTLKIQRTERGDSAVYLCASSFFTLGGELFFGEGSRLTVL.

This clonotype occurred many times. The CDR3 is CATRGSGNGDTQYF. As DNA, the CDR3 is TGTGCCACCAGGGGGAGCGGGAACGGAGATACGCAGTATTTT. The chain is built from TRBV15 and TRBJ2-3, with 7 positions matching TRBD2. CDR1 is LNHNV, CDR2 YYDKDF, per germline (reference sequence). V lost 6 bases and J lost 5; bases outside the gene matches: 8. The CDR3 contains 14 residues.

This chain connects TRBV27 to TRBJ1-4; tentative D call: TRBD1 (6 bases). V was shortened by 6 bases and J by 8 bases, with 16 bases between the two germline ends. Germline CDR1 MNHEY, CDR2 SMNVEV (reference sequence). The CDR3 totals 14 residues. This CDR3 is CASRDTGIEEKLFF. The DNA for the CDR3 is TGTGCCAGCAGGGACACAGGGATTGAGGAAAAACTGTTTTTT.

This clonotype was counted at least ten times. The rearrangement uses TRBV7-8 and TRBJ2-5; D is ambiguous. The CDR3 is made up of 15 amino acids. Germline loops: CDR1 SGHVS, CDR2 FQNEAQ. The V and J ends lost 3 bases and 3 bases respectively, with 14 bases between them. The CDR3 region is CASSFGAWAEETQYF. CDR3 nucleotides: TGTGCCAGCAGCTTCGGTGCGTGGGCAGAAGAGACCCAGTACTTC.

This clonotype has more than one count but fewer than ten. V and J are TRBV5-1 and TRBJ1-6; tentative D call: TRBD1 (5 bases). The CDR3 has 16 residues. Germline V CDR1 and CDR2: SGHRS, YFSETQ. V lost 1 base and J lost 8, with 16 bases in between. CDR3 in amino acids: CASSLFRDRGDSPLHF. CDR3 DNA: TGCGCCAGCAGCTTGTTCAGGGACCGTGGGGATTCACCCCTCCACTTT.

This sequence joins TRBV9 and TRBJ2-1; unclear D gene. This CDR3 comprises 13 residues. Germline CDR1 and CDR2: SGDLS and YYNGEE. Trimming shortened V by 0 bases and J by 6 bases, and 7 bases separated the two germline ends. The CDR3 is CASSVVSSNEQFF. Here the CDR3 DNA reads TGTGCCAGCAGCGTAGTAAGCAGCAATGAGCAGTTCTTC.

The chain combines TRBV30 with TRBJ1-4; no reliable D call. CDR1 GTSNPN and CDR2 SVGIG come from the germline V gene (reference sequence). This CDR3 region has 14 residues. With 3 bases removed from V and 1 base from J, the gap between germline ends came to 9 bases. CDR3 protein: CAWRRPGTNEKLFF. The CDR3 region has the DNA TGTGCCTGGAGGAGACCGGGAACTAATGAAAAACTGTTTTTT. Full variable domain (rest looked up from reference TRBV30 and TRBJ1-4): SQTIHQWPATLVQPVGSPLSLECTVEGTSNPNLYWYRQAAGRGLQLLFYSVGIGQISSEVPQNLSASRPQDRQFILSSKKLLLSDSGFYLCAWRRPGTNEKLFFGSGTQLSVL.

CDR3 nucleotide sequence: TGCGCCAGCAGCCGAACACTAGCGGGAGGCAGGAAACATGAGCAGTTCTTC. As protein: CASSRTLAGGRKHEQFF. The rearrangement joins TRBV5-1 to TRBJ2-1, with 12 bases lining up with TRBD2. The ends lost 4 bases at V and 8 bases at J; junction bases unmatched: 13. This CDR3 spans 17 amino acids. CDR1 and CDR2 (germline): SGHRS, YFSETQ.